This T cell receptor (beta chain) emerged from a study of response to subunit inactivated influenza vaccine. About this clonotype itself: Antigen specificity is unknown.

Whole-study results and caveats: The authors proposed limited new T cell recruitment per seasonal influenza vaccination.

TCRdb re-derived calls from the RT-PCR reads in MiXCR, one entry per CDR3 protein. The sample has about 650,000 distinct CDR3 sequences; 15% to 17% are singletons. The source of this sequence is a man aged 50 to 59 who received an inactivated influenza vaccine. The specimen was PBMCs from blood, collected roughly 12 days after vaccination.

The CDR3 nucleotides are TGCAGTGCTAAAACCAGGGACAGGGGGCCTAGCACAGATACGCAGTATTTT. As protein: CSAKTRDRGPSTDTQYF. The V call is TRBV20-1, the J call TRBJ2-3; 12 nucleotides agree with TRBD1. Germline V lookup: CDR1 DFQATT, CDR2 SNEGSKA (reference sequence). The CDR3 sequence is 17 residues long. J was trimmed by 0 bases and V by 4 bases; bases with no gene match: 8.